This TCR beta chain was observed in a study of T cell responses to AZD1222 COVID-19 vaccine. Germline CDR1 is LNHNV and CDR2 is YYDKDF (reference sequence). The CDR3 length is 15 residues. V was shortened by 8 bases and J by 0 bases, with 14 bases between the two germline ends. Comments on this clone: Antigen: not known.

Study-wide results and caveats: Most donors were white British, females outnumbered males, and clonal diversity was possibly underestimated. The CD4 TCRs associated with vaccination extended across spike and predominated at 160-218 and 743-854.

Assay: immunoSEQ multiplex PCR; the TCRdb copy retains only in-frame clones and omits some. The table records about 150,000 clones, 75% to 95% of them present only once. The sample was peripheral blood, taken 28 days after the second dose of the MenACWY control vaccine. The TCR comes from an adult who received the MenACWY meningococcal vaccine as a control. The V and J genes are TRBV15 and TRBJ1-5, with no clear D. The CDR3 sequence is CATQDREISNQPQHF. CDR3 DNA: TGTGCCACCCAAGACCGAGAAATTAGCAATCAGCCCCAGCATTTT.